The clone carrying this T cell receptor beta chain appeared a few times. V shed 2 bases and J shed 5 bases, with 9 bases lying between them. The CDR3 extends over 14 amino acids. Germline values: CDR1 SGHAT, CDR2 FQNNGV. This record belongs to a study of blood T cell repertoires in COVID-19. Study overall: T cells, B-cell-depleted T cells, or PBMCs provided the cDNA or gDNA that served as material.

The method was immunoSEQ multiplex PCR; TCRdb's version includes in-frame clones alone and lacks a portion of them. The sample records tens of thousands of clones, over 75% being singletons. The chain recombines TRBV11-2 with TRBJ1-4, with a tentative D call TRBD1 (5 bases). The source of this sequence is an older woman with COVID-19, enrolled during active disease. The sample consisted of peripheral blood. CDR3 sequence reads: CASSLMGRNEKLFF. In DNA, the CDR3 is TGTGCCAGCAGCTTAATGGGGCGGAATGAAAAACTGTTTTTT.